This T cell receptor beta chain originates from a study of T-cell memory formation after mild COVID-19. One entry per CDR3 protein, called by TCRdb with MiXCR from the 5' RACE reads. The data show a few hundred thousand distinct CDR3 sequences, with roughly 23% seen just once and 12% held by the top ten. Trimming took 0 bases from V and 7 from J, leaving 8 bases between them. The CDR3 has 13 amino acids. CDR1 is SGHRS and CDR2 is YFSETQ in the germline V gene. There are a few counts of this clonotype. The genes are TRBV5-1 and TRBJ2-1, with a weak D call TRBD1 (5 bases). The sample taken for sequencing was PBMCs or a T cell subset sorted from them (not recorded which). The source of this sequence is an adult woman who had mild COVID-19 (a few samples of this study predate the infection). Cell type and time point are not known. For the CDR3, the DNA is TGCGCCAGCAGCTTGGACAGGTGGAATGAGCAGTTCTTC. This translates into CASSLDRWNEQFF.